The clone carrying this TCR beta chain was seen only once. At one boundary the junction diverges from the germline segment, which might be a read error. The CDR3 has 17 residues. The germline gives CDR1 SNHLY, CDR2 FYNNEI. In the original processing: Amplification from reference gene primers served as the basis for estimated nucleated cell counts. Some clones are missing from TCRdb's copy, which holds only in-frame ones; the method was immunoSEQ multiplex PCR. The DNA was the basis for D and trimming; V, J and clone size are from that table. The sample yields 100,000 to 150,000 clones, about 83% seen once. The entry originates in a study of blood T cell repertoires in COVID-19. Looking at the study overall: Acute-phase and convalescent COVID-19 samples originated in the United States, Italy and Spain. T cells, B-cell-depleted T cells, or PBMCs provided the cDNA or gDNA that served as material.

The V and J genes are TRBV2 and TRBJ1-6, with D maybe TRBD1 (5 bases). The TCR comes from a man aged 35-49 years with active or convalescent COVID-19. Sample: peripheral blood. The CDR3 spells CASREGGAGVVTTPLHF. In DNA form, the CDR3 reads TGTGCCAGCAGAGAAGGCGGGGCCGGCGTTGTGACAACACCCCTCCACTTT.